This TCR beta chain was captured by sequencing in a study of monozygotic twins with inflammatory bowel disease. Regarding this clonotype: Its antigen remains unidentified.

Via template switching, UMIs carrying a 6-nucleotide sample barcode were introduced. TCRdb reanalyzed the 5' RACE reads, giving one entry per CDR3 protein sequence and no DNA. This table lists approximately 390,000 distinct CDR3 sequences. Per the germline V gene, CDR1 is MNHEY and CDR2 is SVGAGI. The CDR3 consists of 15 residues. Study results and limitations: It was observed that concordant and discordant twins did not differ in repertoire similarity, possibly given limited power. Healthy co-twins had higher TCRbeta inverse Simpson diversity than their IBD twins.

Sequenced material: blood. The rearrangement uses TRBV6-5 and TRBJ2-5; with no DNA, the TCRdb D assignment of TRBD2 cannot be verified. This sequence originates from a human donor with ulcerative colitis or Crohn's disease, or a healthy co-twin of an affected twin (not recorded which). The CDR3 sequence: CASSYGGALLETQYF.